This is a list of T cell receptor beta chains from one sample in a study of blood T cell repertoires in COVID-19. Clones were read by immunoSEQ multiplex PCR, and TCRdb kept only the in-frame ones, dropping some. This table has about 370,000 clones, roughly 90% appearing once. The sample taken for sequencing was peripheral blood. The origin of the receptors is a young woman with COVID-19, enrolled during active disease. CDR3s include the opening cysteine and the closing phenylalanine or tryptophan. D genes are given only for firm matches. Clone size appears in some rows only: once, few, many, or a class for an expanded clone.

clone size	J gene	V gene	D gene	CDR3 DNA	CDR3 protein
-	TRBJ2-2	TRBV7-2	TRBD2	TGTGCCAGCAGCCTACTTTGGCGGGAGATAATCGGGGAGCTGTTTTTT	CASSLLWREIIGELFF
-	TRBJ2-1	TRBV4-3	-	TGCGCCAGCAGCCAAGAGGGGGGGGCTCGCCAGCCGTTCTTC	CASSQEGGARQPFF
-	TRBJ2-7	TRBV18	-	TGTGCCAGCTCACCGGGTGAGGACTCCTACGAGCAGTACTTC	CASSPGEDSYEQYF
-	TRBJ1-2	TRBV19	TRBD1	TGTGCCAGTAGTCCCCCGCTCGGCAGGGGGCTGCCCAATGGCTACACCTTC	CASSPPLGRGLPNGYTF
-	TRBJ1-4	TRBV25-1	-	TGTGCCAGCAGTGTAGGAGGACTTGGTAATGAAAAACTGTTTTTT	CASSVGGLGNEKLFF
-	TRBJ2-5	TRBV28	TRBD1	TGTGCCAGCAGTCATTATCAGGGGGCCTTGGGGGAGACCCAGTACTTC	CASSHYQGALGETQYF
few	TRBJ2-3	TRBV14	-	TGTGCCAGCAGCCAAGATCAGGTGCGAGATACGCAGTATTTT	CASSQDQVRDTQYF
-	TRBJ2-3	TRBV10-1	-	TGCGCCAGCAGTGAGGGGGGCTATGGCGCAGATACGCAGTATTTT	CASSEGGYGADTQYF
few	TRBJ2-1	TRBV12-1	-	TGTGCCAGCAGCCTAGTTAAGGCGGAACCCGAAAGCTCCTACAATGAGCAGTTCTTC	CASSLVKAEPESSYNEQFF
-	TRBJ2-5	TRBV5-1	-	TGCGCCAGCAGCTTGGGGGACACCCTACAAGAGACCCAGTACTTC	CASSLGDTLQETQYF
few	TRBJ2-7	TRBV10-1	-	TGCGCCAGCAGTGACGGGGGAAGCTCCTACGAGCAGTACTTC	CASSDGGSSYEQYF
-	TRBJ1-6	TRBV6-6	TRBD1	TGTGCCAGCAGTTACTCGGGACAGGATTCACCCCTCCACTTT	CASSYSGQDSPLHF
-	TRBJ2-7	TRBV6-2/TRBV6-3	-	TGTGCCAGCAGTTACTCTAGGGCGGGGCACTCCTACGAGCAGTACTTC	CASSYSRAGHSYEQYF
-	TRBJ1-2	TRBV28	TRBD1	TGTGCCAGCAGTCCCGGGACAGGTTCCAACTATGGCTACACCTTC	CASSPGTGSNYGYTF
-	TRBJ1-2	TRBV6-5	-	TGTGCCAGCAGCCCAGGACGGACTTTACTCTACACCTTC	CASSPGRTLLYTF
-	TRBJ2-7	TRBV14	TRBD1	TGTGCCAGCAGCCAAGATAACAGGGGTTGGGGACACGAGCAGTACTTC	CASSQDNRGWGHEQYF
-	TRBJ2-5	TRBV27	-	TGTGCCAGCAGTTTTCAGGGCAGGAAGACCCAGTACTTC	CASSFQGRKTQYF
-	TRBJ2-6	TRBV10-1	TRBD1	TGCGCCAGCAGTGGGACAGGGGGCCCCGGGGCCAACGTCCTGACTTTC	CASSGTGGPGANVLTF
-	TRBJ1-1	TRBV19	TRBD1	TGTGCCAGTAGTTCCCGAGACAGGGGGCCCCGGGGTTGGTCTGAAGCTTTCTTT	CASSSRDRGPRGWSEAFF
-	TRBJ2-3	TRBV10-1	-	TGCGCCTCCCAAGGAGAGGTGGAGGGCTACCCTACAGATACGCAGTATTTT	CASQGEVEGYPTDTQYF
-	TRBJ2-5	TRBV11-3	TRBD1	TGTGCCAGCAGCCGTGACAGGGCAGAGACCCAGTACTTC	CASSRDRAETQYF
few	TRBJ1-3	TRBV7-2	TRBD1	TGTGCCAGCAGCCCCGTTTCGTGGCAGGGGGACATATATTTT	CASSPVSWQGDIYF
once	TRBJ2-3	TRBV5-3	-	TGTGCCAGAAGCTTAGAGTCCACAGATACGCAGTATTTT	CARSLESTDTQYF
once	TRBJ2-3	TRBV24-1	-	TGTGCCACCAGTGAGGCGGGGGCTAGCACAGATACGCAGTATTTT	CATSEAGASTDTQYF
-	TRBJ1-3	TRBV2	-	TGTGCCAGCAGTGAAATCCCGGCCGAGGCAACCATATATTTT	CASSEIPAEATIYF
-	TRBJ1-1	TRBV7-9	TRBD1	TGTGCCAGCAGCTTATCAGGGGGGATCACTGAAGCTTTCTTT	CASSLSGGITEAFF
-	TRBJ2-1	TRBV10-2	-	TGCGCCAGCAGTAAGACTAGAGAAAACAATGAGCAGTTCTTC	CASSKTRENNEQFF